Shown below are 11 T cell receptor beta chains from a single sample sequenced in a study of vaccination and CD4 T cells after COVID-19. An Oncomine TCR Beta short-read assay was used to sequence the DNA from cultured CD4+ T cells. TCRdb recomputed calls from the PCR reads with MiXCR, one row per CDR3 protein. The table has some 10,000 distinct CDR3 sequences, 64% seen once; the top ten hold approximately 35%. Indicated treatment: approximately nine-day PBMC culture with coronavirus spike peptide pools or control peptides (ViraFEST assay). No antigen has been identified for these receptors. Input material: CD4+ T cells from blood, cultured in vitro. The receptors shown here come from a human donor who had recovered from COVID-19.

This clonotype is a singleton in its sample. The J gene is TRBJ2-1, the V gene TRBV20-1, with 9 positions matching TRBD2. After removal of 5 bases from V and 3 bases from J, the junction contained 8 bases not matched to a gene. This CDR3 contains 15 residues. The germline gives CDR1 DFQATT, CDR2 SNEGSKA (reference sequence). The CDR3, as DNA: TGCAGTGCTCCCCTAGCGGGGAAGAACTACAATGAGCAGTTCTTC. This codes for CSAPLAGKNYNEQFF.

The V call is TRBV20-1, the J call TRBJ2-7; D gene unclear. CDR3 length: 14 amino acids. Trimming shortened V by 3 bases and J by 7 bases, and 19 bases separated the two germline ends. CDR1 and CDR2 (germline): DFQATT, SNEGSKA (reference sequence). CDR3 in amino acids: CSASREPTTGEQYF. The CDR3 DNA is TGCAGTGCTAGTCGAGAACCCACTACTGGAGAGCAGTACTTC.

The chain carries TRBV6-1 and TRBJ2-1, with 7 bases fitting TRBD1. The CDR3 covers 14 residues. Germline V lookup: CDR1 MNHNS, CDR2 SASEGT. V lost 6 bases and J lost 4; bases outside the gene matches: 6. DNA of the CDR3: TGTGCCAGCAGGGCAGGGACAGATTACAATGAGCAGTTCTTC. Its translation is CASRAGTDYNEQFF.

This chain uses TRBV2 with TRBJ1-1; maybe TRBD1 (5 bases). Trimming took 5 bases from V and 4 from J, leaving 11 bases between them. Germline values: CDR1 SNHLY, CDR2 FYNNEI. The CDR3 spans 13 residues. The CDR3 loop reads CASSYRDFTEAFF. CDR3 DNA sequence: TGTGCCAGCAGTTACCGGGACTTCACTGAAGCTTTCTTT.

This chain links TRBV19 with TRBJ1-1, with TRBD1 identical over 7 bases. Trimming took 7 bases from V and 4 from J; bases not matched to a gene: 9. Germline lookup yields CDR1 LNHDA and CDR2 SQIVND (reference sequence). The CDR3 is 14 residues long. The DNA for the CDR3 is TGTGCCAGTACTCTAAAGAGGGACAGCACTGAAGCTTTCTTT. As protein: CASTLKRDSTEAFF.

The J gene is TRBJ1-2, the V gene TRBV20-1, with unresolved D. The CDR3 has 13 amino acids. Germline lookup yields CDR1 DFQATT and CDR2 SNEGSKA (reference sequence). V gave up 4 bases and J gave up 1 base, with 10 bases separating them. The CDR3 protein is CSAISGVNYGYTF. As DNA, the CDR3 is TGCAGTGCTATTTCTGGGGTTAACTATGGCTACACCTTC.

This chain connects TRBV25-1 to TRBJ2-3; 7 bases are shared with TRBD2. Germline V CDR1 and CDR2: MGHDK, SYGVNS. The CDR3 is 14 amino acids. With V trimmed by 0 bases and J by 4 bases, 1 base remained unmatched. The CDR3 coding sequence is TGTGCCAGCAGTGAATATCTAGCGGCAGATACGCAGTATTTT. It codes for CASSEYLAADTQYF.

V is TRBV7-9 and J is TRBJ2-7; D remains ambiguous. V was shortened by 1 base and J by 7 bases, with 5 bases between the two germline ends. Looked up from germline, CDR1 is SEHNR and CDR2 is FQNEAQ (reference sequence). The CDR3 sequence is 11 residues long. In nucleotides, the CDR3 is TGTGCCAGCAGCTTAGTTCTTGAGCAGTACTTC. Its protein product is CASSLVLEQYF.

The rearrangement uses TRBV6-1 and TRBJ1-5, with D perhaps matching TRBD1 (5 bases). Germline assignment: CDR1 MNHNS and CDR2 SASEGT. The length of the CDR3 is 13 residues. The V gene lost 10 bases and the J gene lost 3 bases, with 13 bases spanning the gap. CDR3 bases: TGTGCCATCGGGACTTCTTTCAATCAGCCCCAGCATTTT. It encodes CAIGTSFNQPQHF.

This sequence joins TRBV6-1 and TRBJ2-7; TRBD2 matches at 9 bases. The ends lost 4 bases at V and 2 bases at J; junction bases unmatched: 9. The germline CDR1 and CDR2 sequences are MNHNS and SASEGT. The CDR3 is 16 amino acids. This CDR3 is CASSGFSGSDTYEQYF. Here the CDR3 DNA reads TGTGCCAGCAGTGGATTTAGCGGGAGCGATACCTACGAGCAGTACTTC.

This clonotype was picked up a small number of times. V usage is TRBV6-5 and J usage is TRBJ2-1, with D maybe TRBD2 (5 bases). Germline CDR1 is MNHEY and CDR2 is SVGAGI. Deletions cut 0 bases from V and 0 bases from J, with 12 bases between. The CDR3 has 17 residues. The CDR3 DNA reads TGTGCCAGCAGTTACTCTGAGGGTCAAAGCTCCTACAATGAGCAGTTCTTC. It specifies CASSYSEGQSSYNEQFF.